This T cell receptor (beta chain) was identified in a study of CD8+CD57+ T cells in acquired aplastic anemia listed by TCRdb under 2018. In terms of the full investigation: Extracted DNA from sorted CD4+ and CD8+ cells averaged around 2.9 ug, ranging from roughly 0.17 to 30 ug. CD8+CD57+ expansion was defined as frequency above the mean frequency observed in healthy subjects. What the study reported, not specific to this receptor: Between patients and healthy controls, no significant difference in CD8+ Simpson's diversity was found (P=0.060). Roughly 29 CD8+ CDR3 sequences were found in both patients and controls but appeared to be highly expressed in patients and within the immunodominant clones of the patients.

V is reduced by 2 bases and J by 8 bases, leaving a spacing of 8 bases between them. Based on the germline V gene, the CDR1 and CDR2 sequences are KGHDR and SFDVKD. The CDR3 runs 12 amino acids, cysteine and phenylalanine included. This entry keeps only the CDR3 DNA: 36 bases, framed from base 1. Profiling of TCR beta VDJ combinations and CDR3 sequences used genomic DNA as the template. TCR repertoire sequencing was run on an Illumina HiSeq 2000. The study's processing was this. TRBV/TRBJ rearrangement plots, CDR3 size and DJ length profiles, and Simpson's diversity index were used to evaluate the repertoires. Whichever DNA sequence was most abundant in the deep sequencing data was defined as the immunodominant clone. CDR3 amino acid sequences were screened for sharing across subjects and were compared with published repertoires and the VDJdb database. Using fastp trimming at Q25 and MiXCR clonotype assembly, TCRdb reanalyzed the public sequencing data and kept in-frame beta chains. All rows with the same CDR3 protein become a single entry with the most common DNA and genes. The V and J calls follow TCRdb's processing rather than the paper's. This sample holds around 50,000 distinct CDR3 sequences; around 50% were observed only once. The ten largest clones take up 15% to 20% of the sample.

This clonotype turned up a few times. Which antigen it targets is not known. No much larger clonotype is one base removed from it; base qualities were not supplied. Expansion of CD8+CD57+ cells had been shown by flow cytometry in the patients chosen for sequencing. Every patient had severe acquired aplastic anemia, diagnosed using the International Study of Aplastic Anemia and Agranulocytosis and Camitta criteria. No patient had received any therapy when blood was sampled. In this study, sorted CD4+ and CD8+ T cells from the blood of healthy subjects and of severe aplastic anemia patients had their TCR repertoires deep-sequenced. Patients were enrolled in the USA under clinicaltrials.gov protocols 00001620, 01623167, 00001397, 00071045, 00081523 and 00961064. Ficoll-Paque density gradient centrifugation was used to isolate peripheral blood mononuclear cells. CD4+ and CD8+ T cells were sorted by FACS or magnetic beads before DNA extraction.

The sequence derives from a human donor with aplastic anemia. The specimen sequenced was sorted CD4+, CD8+, or CD8+CD57+ T cells (not recorded which) from PBMCs. The rearranged chain carries TRBV24-1 and TRBJ1-2, with a tentative D gene TRBD1 over 5 matching bases. The CDR3 reads CATSDWGSGYTF. The sequence in DNA is TGTGCCACCAGTGATTGGGGGTCGGGCTACACCTTC.